These 7 T cell receptor beta chains originate from one sample sequenced in a study of STAT3 mutations in large granular lymphocyte leukemia. TCRdb's table, derived via immunoSEQ multiplex PCR, lists solely in-frame clones and lacks some. The sample lists 8,000 to 13,000 clones; roughly nine tenths were seen once. These receptors are not linked to any known antigen. Study-level results: In T-cell large granular lymphocyte leukemia, about half of patients showed multiple immunodominant subclonotypes.

The sequenced sample consisted of peripheral blood mononuclear cells. Receptor source: a man aged 60 to 69 with T-cell large granular lymphocyte leukemia. Some clones in this sample may be carry-over from other donors' samples.

V usage is TRBV7-3 and J usage is TRBJ2-5, with 14 bases aligning to TRBD2. The junction had 8 bases not matched to a gene; V was cut back by 5 bases and J by 6 bases. Germline loops: CDR1 SGHTA, CDR2 FQGTGA. CDR3 length: 16 residues. CDR3 sequence: CASSPGTSGSVKTQYF. In nucleotides, the CDR3 is TGTGCCAGCAGCCCCGGGACTAGCGGGAGTGTGAAGACCCAGTACTTC.

The CDR3 loop is CASSQAARELGANYGYTF. As DNA, the CDR3 is TGCGCCAGCAGCCAAGCAGCCAGGGAGCTCGGAGCTAACTATGGCTACACCTTC. The chain carries TRBV4-1 and TRBJ1-2; TRBD1 is a possible D gene (5 bases). The V gene lost 1 base and the J gene lost 0 bases, with 18 bases spanning the gap. This CDR3 region has 18 residues. Per the germline V gene, CDR1 is MGHRA and CDR2 is YSYEKL.

The chain combines TRBV12-5 with TRBJ2-3; no clear D. The CDR3 covers 13 residues. The V end was cut by 5 bases, the J end by 0 bases, with 6 bases between. Germline loops: CDR1 LGHNT, CDR2 FRNRAP. The CDR3: CASGPPSTDTQYF. In DNA, the CDR3 is TGTGCTAGTGGTCCCCCTAGCACAGATACGCAGTATTTT.

V usage is TRBV5-8 and J usage is TRBJ2-6; 8 nucleotides agree with TRBD2. Per the germline V gene, CDR1 is SGHTS and CDR2 is YDEGEE. This CDR3 is built from 17 residues. Unmatched junction bases numbered 7, after V lost 3 bases and J lost 2 bases. The CDR3: CASSSRSGGTGANVLTF. The CDR3 DNA reads TGTGCCAGCAGCTCGAGGAGCGGGGGCACTGGGGCCAACGTCCTGACTTTC. Based on the CDR3 plus reference TRBV5-8 and TRBJ2-6, the full variable domain is EAGVTQSPTHLIKTRGQQATLRCSPISGHTSVYWYQQALGLGLQFLLWYDEGEERNRGNFPPRFSGRQFPNYSSELNVNALELEDSALYLCASSSRSGGTGANVLTFGAGSRLTVL.

The genes are TRBV27 and TRBJ2-5; a weak D match, TRBD1 (5 bases). From germline, CDR1 is MNHEY and CDR2 SMNVEV (reference sequence). This CDR3 comprises 13 residues. V was cut by 3 bases and J by 7 bases, with 12 bases left in between. The CDR3 sequence: CASSLAEGVTQYF. In DNA form, the CDR3 reads TGTGCCAGCAGTTTGGCCGAAGGGGTGACCCAGTACTTC.

The V gene is TRBV6-6, the J gene TRBJ1-2; TRBD1 agrees at 7 bases. This CDR3 spans 13 amino acids. Looked up from germline, CDR1 is MNHNY and CDR2 is SVGAGI (reference sequence). V was clipped by 6 bases and J by 8 bases; unmatched bases: 9. This CDR3 reads CASSYTGEGGYTF. In DNA form, the CDR3 reads TGTGCCAGCAGCTATACAGGGGAGGGGGGCTACACCTTC.

The chain recombines TRBV28 with TRBJ2-2; the match to TRBD1 covers 8 bases. CDR3 length: 20 residues. Germline CDR1 and CDR2: MDHEN and SYDVKM. The J segment lost 4 bases and the V segment lost 4 bases, leaving 20 bases of the junction unmatched. CDR3: CASSSIPGTGPPRGTGELFF. The CDR3 DNA reads TGTGCCAGCAGTTCGATACCCGGGACAGGCCCTCCTCGAGGCACCGGGGAGCTGTTTTTT.